A single sample is the source of the 9 T cell receptor beta chains below, sequenced in a study of blood T cell repertoires in COVID-19. Repertoires were generated with immunoSEQ multiplex PCR, while TCRdb's copy carries only in-frame clones and drops some. The sample includes approximately 130,000 clones, around two thirds of them seen just once. Sequencing was performed on peripheral blood. These receptors all stem from a woman in her seventies with acute or convalescent COVID-19.

This chain uses TRBV27 with TRBJ1-3, with D possibly being TRBD1 (5 bases). Germline loops: CDR1 MNHEY, CDR2 SMNVEV (reference sequence). V was cut by 0 bases and J by 4 bases, with 10 bases left in between. This CDR3 has 15 amino acids. CDR3 coding DNA: TGTGCCAGCAGTTTATCGGCCCCAGGGGGAAACACCATATATTTT. As protein: CASSLSAPGGNTIYF.

The J gene is TRBJ1-6, the V gene TRBV9; TRBD1 might be the D (5 bases). CDR1 is SGDLS and CDR2 is YYNGEE in the germline V gene. The CDR3 covers 15 residues. Trimming left V 0 bases short and J 7 bases short, with 11 bases between. CDR3 DNA sequence: TGTGCCAGCAGCGTAGAAGGGGCGCAGAATTCACCCCTCCACTTT. Amino acid sequence: CASSVEGAQNSPLHF.

This rearrangement joins TRBV7-9 to TRBJ2-1; perhaps TRBD2 as D (6 bases). The CDR3 consists of 15 residues. With 3 bases removed from V and 4 bases from J, the gap between germline ends came to 13 bases. Germline CDR1 reads SEHNR; CDR2 reads FQNEAQ (reference sequence). CDR3 residues: CASSFGTLGYNEQFF. The DNA of the CDR3 is TGTGCCAGCAGCTTCGGGACTTTGGGGTACAATGAGCAGTTCTTC.

This chain connects TRBV29-1 to TRBJ2-1; D is undetermined. The V gene's germline CDR1 is SQVTM and CDR2 ANQGSEA. Trimming pared 7 bases from V and 5 bases from J, leaving 9 bases between. The CDR3 runs to 11 residues. The DNA of the CDR3 is TGCAGCGCTACAATCAACAATGAGCAGTTCTTC. Translating gives CSATINNEQFF.

This chain links TRBV27 with TRBJ1-2; no clear D gene. Germline loops: CDR1 MNHEY, CDR2 SMNVEV (reference sequence). The V end lost 1 base, the J end lost 5 bases, and 17 bases lay between the germline ends. The CDR3 has 16 residues. CDR3 sequence reads: CASSLYPGQDLYGYTF. In nucleotides, the CDR3 is TGTGCCAGCAGTTTATATCCAGGTCAAGATCTATATGGCTACACCTTC.

This clone was counted between two and nine times. The CDR3 region has the DNA TGTGCCAGCAGCTCCCGACTAGCGGGGCGCACAGATACGCAGTATTTT. Its protein product is CASSSRLAGRTDTQYF. V usage is TRBV13 and J usage is TRBJ2-3, with 11 bases matching TRBD2. From germline, CDR1 is PRHDT and CDR2 FYEKMQ (reference sequence). Trimming took 4 bases from V and 1 from J; bases not matched to a gene: 4. CDR3 length: 16 residues.

For this clone: An end of the junction differs from the germline gene, which may be a read error. The chain carries TRBV2 and TRBJ1-2; D is ambiguous. The germline CDR1 and CDR2 sequences are SNHLY and FYNNEI. The CDR3 consists of 12 residues. The chain's CDR3 is CASSEADYGYTF. In DNA form, the CDR3 reads TGTGCCAGCAGTGAAGCGGACTACGGCTACACCTTC.

The rearrangement links TRBV9 to TRBJ2-2; a weak D match, TRBD1 (6 bases). Germline CDR1 SGDLS, CDR2 YYNGEE. The CDR3 consists of 15 residues. The V end was cut by 4 bases, the J end by 0 bases, with 10 bases between. For the CDR3, the DNA is TGTGCCAGCAGCCCATGGACAGCGAACACCGGGGAGCTGTTTTTT. Translation gives CASSPWTANTGELFF.

The CDR3 protein is CASSPRGAGANEQFF. In DNA form, the CDR3 reads TGTGCCAGCAGCCCCCGGGGAGCGGGAGCAAATGAGCAGTTCTTC. V usage is TRBV13 and J usage is TRBJ2-1; 8 bases line up with TRBD2. The length of the CDR3 is 15 residues. V lost 5 bases, J lost 7 bases, and 10 bases stayed unmatched. Germline CDR1 reads PRHDT; CDR2 reads FYEKMQ (reference sequence).